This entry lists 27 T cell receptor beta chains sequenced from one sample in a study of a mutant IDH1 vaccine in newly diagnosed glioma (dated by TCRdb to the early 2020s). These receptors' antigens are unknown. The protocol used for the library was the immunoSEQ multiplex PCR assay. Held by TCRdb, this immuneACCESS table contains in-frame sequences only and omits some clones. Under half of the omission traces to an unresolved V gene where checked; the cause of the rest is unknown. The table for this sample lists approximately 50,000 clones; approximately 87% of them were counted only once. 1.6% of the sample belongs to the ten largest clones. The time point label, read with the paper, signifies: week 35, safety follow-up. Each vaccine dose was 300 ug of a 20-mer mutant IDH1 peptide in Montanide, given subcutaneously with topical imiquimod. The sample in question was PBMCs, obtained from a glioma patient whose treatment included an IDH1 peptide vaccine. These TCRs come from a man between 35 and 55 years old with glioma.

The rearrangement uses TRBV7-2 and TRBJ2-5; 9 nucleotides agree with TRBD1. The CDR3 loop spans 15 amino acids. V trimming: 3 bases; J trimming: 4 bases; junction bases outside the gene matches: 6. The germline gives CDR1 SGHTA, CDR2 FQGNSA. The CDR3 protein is CASSFWDRVGETQYF. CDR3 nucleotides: TGTGCCAGCAGCTTTTGGGACAGGGTGGGAGAGACCCAGTACTTC.

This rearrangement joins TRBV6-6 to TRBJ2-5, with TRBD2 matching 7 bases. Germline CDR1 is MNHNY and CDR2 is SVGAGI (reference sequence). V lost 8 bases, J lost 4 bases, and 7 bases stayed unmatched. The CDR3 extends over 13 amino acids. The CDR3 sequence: CASRASGPETQYF. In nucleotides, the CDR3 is TGTGCCAGCCGGGCTAGCGGCCCAGAGACCCAGTACTTC.

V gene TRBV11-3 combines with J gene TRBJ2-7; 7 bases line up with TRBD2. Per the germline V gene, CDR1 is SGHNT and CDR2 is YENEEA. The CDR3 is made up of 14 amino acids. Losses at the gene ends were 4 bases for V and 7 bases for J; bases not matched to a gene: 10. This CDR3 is CASSSSGNSKEQYF. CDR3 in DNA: TGTGCCAGCAGCTCCAGCGGGAATAGTAAAGAGCAGTACTTC. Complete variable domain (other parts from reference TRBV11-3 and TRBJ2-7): EAGVVQSPRYKIIEKKQPVAFWCNPISGHNTLYWYLQNLGQGPELLIRYENEEAVDDSQLPKDRFSAERLKGVDSTLKIQPAELGDSAVYLCASSSSGNSKEQYFGPGTRLTVT.

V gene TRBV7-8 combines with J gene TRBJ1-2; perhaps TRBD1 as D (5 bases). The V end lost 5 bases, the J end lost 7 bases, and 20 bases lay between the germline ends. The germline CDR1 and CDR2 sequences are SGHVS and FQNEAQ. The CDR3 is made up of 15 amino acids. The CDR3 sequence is CASSVRGDDPGGYTF. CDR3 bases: TGTGCCAGCAGCGTCCGGGGGGACGATCCCGGTGGCTACACCTTC. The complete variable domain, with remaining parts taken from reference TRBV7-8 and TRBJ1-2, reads GAGVSQSPRYKVAKRGQDVALRCDPISGHVSLFWYQQALGQGPEFLTYFQNEAQLDKSGLPSDRFFAERPEGSVSTLKIQRTQQEDSAVYLCASSVRGDDPGGYTFGSGTRLTVV.

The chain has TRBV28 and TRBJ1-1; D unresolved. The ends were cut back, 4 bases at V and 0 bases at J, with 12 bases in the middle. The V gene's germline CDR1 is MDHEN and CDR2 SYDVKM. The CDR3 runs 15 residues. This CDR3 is CASSSFAAVNTEAFF. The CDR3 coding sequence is TGTGCCAGCAGTTCCTTCGCGGCCGTGAACACTGAAGCTTTCTTT.

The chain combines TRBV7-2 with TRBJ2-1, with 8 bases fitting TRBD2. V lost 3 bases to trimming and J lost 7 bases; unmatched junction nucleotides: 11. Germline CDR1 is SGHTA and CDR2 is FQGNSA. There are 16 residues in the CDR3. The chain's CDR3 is CASSFAAGLGGNEQFF. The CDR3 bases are TGTGCCAGCAGCTTCGCTGCGGGACTAGGGGGGAATGAGCAGTTCTTC. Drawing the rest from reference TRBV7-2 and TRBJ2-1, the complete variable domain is GAGVSQSPSNKVTEKGKDVELRCDPISGHTALYWYRQSLGQGLEFLIYFQGNSAPDKSGLPSDRFSAERTGGSVSTLTIQRTQQEDSAVYLCASSFAAGLGGNEQFFGPGTRLTVL.

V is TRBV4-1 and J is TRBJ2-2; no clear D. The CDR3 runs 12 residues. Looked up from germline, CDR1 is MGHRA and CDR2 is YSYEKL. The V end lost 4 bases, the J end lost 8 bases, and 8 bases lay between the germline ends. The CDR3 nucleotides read TGCGCCAGCAGCCCCGGGCCTGGGGAGCTGTTTTTT. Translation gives CASSPGPGELFF.

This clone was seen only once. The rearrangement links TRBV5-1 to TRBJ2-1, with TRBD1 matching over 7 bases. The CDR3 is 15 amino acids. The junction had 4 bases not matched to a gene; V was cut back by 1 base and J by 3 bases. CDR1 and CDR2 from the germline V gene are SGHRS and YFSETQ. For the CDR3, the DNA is TGCGCCAGCAGCTTGTTAGGGGGCTACTACAATGAGCAGTTCTTC. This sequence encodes CASSLLGGYYNEQFF.

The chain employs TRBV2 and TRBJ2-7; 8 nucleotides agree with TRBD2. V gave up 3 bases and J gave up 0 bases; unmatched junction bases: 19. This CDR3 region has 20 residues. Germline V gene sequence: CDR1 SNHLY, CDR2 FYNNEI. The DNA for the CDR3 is TGTGCCAGCAGTGAGGGTAGCGGGACTTCATTTTTATTGGGCTCCTACGAGCAGTACTTC. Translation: CASSEGSGTSFLLGSYEQYF.

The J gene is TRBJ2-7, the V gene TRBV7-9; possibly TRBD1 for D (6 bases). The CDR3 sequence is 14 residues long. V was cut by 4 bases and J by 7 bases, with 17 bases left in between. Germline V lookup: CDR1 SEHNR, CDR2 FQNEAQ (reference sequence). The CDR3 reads CASSSWTVPREQYF. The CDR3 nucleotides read TGTGCCAGCAGCTCCTGGACAGTTCCTCGGGAGCAGTACTTC.

CDR3 amino acids: CASSLGIAGGDEQYF. The CDR3 DNA sequence: TGCGCCAGCAGCTTGGGGATAGCGGGAGGGGATGAGCAGTACTTC. V gene TRBV5-1 combines with J gene TRBJ2-7, with TRBD2 identical over 11 bases. Germline V gene sequence: CDR1 SGHRS, CDR2 YFSETQ. The V and J ends lost 0 bases and 7 bases, in that order; junction bases with no gene match: 6. CDR3 length: 15 residues.

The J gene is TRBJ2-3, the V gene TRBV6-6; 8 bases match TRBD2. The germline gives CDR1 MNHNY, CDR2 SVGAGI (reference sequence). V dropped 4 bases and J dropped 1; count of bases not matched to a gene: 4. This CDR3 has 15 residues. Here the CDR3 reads CASSSTAGGTDTQYF. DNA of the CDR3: TGTGCCAGCAGTTCTACAGCGGGAGGCACAGATACGCAGTATTTT.

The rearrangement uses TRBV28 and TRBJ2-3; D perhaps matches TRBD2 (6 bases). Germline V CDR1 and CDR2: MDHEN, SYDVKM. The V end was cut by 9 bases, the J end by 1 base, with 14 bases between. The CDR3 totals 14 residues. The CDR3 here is CASSPGGGTDTQYF. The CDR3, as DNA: TGTGCCAGTAGCCCGGGCGGGGGCACAGATACGCAGTATTTT.

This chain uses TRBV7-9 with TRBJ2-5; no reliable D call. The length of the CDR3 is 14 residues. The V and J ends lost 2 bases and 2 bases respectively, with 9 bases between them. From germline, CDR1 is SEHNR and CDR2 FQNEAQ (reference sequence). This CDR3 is CASSLMTVQETQYF. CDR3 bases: TGTGCCAGCAGCTTAATGACGGTACAAGAGACCCAGTACTTC.

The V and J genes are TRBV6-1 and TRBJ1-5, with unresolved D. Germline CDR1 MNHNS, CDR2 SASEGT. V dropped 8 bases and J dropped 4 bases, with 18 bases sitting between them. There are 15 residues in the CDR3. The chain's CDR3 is CASRVTQSVNQPQHF. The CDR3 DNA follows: TGTGCCAGCCGCGTGACGCAGTCCGTGAATCAGCCCCAGCATTTT.

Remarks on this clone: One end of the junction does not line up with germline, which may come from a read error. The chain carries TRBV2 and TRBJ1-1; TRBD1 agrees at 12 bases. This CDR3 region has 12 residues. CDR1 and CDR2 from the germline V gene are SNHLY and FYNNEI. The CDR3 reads CASSEGGQGAGF. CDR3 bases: TGTGCCAGCAGTGAAGGGGGACAGGGGGCTGGCTTT.

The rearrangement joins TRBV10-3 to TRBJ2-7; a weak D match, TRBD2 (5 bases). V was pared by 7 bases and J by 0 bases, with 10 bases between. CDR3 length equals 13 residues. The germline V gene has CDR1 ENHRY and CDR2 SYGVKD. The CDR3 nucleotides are TGTGCCATCAAAACGGGGTCCTCCTACGAGCAGTACTTC. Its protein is CAIKTGSSYEQYF.

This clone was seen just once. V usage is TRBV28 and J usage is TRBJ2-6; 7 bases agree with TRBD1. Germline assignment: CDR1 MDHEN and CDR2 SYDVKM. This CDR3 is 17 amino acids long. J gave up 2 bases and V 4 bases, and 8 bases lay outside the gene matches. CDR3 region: CASSSTGTRAGANVLTF. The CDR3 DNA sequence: TGTGCCAGCAGTTCGACAGGGACACGGGCTGGGGCCAACGTCCTGACTTTC.

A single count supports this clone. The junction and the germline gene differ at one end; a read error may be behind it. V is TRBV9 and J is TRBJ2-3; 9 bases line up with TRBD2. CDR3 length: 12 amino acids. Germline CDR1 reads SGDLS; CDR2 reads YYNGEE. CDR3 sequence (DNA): TGTGCCAGCAGCGTAGATGCGGGAGGGCCCTCTTTT. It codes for CASSVDAGGPSF. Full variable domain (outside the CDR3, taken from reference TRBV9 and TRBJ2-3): DSGVTQTPKHLITATGQRVTLRCSPRSGDLSVYWYQQSLDQGLQFLIQYYNGEERAKGNILERFSAQQFPDLHSELNLSSLELGDSALYFCASSVDAGGPSFGPGTRLTVL.

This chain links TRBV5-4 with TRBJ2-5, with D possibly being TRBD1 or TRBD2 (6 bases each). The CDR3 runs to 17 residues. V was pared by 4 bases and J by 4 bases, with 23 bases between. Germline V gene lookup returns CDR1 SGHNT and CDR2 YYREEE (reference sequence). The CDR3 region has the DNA TGTGCCAGCAGCGGCTCCCCAGGGGCGGGATTAGGAGAGACCCAGTACTTC. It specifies CASSGSPGAGLGETQYF.

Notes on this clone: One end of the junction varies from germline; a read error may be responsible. The CDR3: CSAEQRTRGLSGETQYF. CDR3 DNA: TGCAGCGCTGAACAGAGGACGCGGGGCCTAAGCGGGGAGACCCAGTACTTC. This chain joins TRBV29-1 and TRBJ2-5; tentatively, D is TRBD2 (6 bases). The germline V gene encodes CDR1 SQVTM and CDR2 ANQGSEA. CDR3 size: 17 residues.

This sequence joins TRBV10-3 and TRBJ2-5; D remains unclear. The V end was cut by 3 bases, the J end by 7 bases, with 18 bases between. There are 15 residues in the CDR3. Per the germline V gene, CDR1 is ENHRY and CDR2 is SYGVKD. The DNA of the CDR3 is TGTGCCATCAGTGAACAGTCAGAAGGTCGTGTGACCCAGTACTTC. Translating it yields CAISEQSEGRVTQYF.

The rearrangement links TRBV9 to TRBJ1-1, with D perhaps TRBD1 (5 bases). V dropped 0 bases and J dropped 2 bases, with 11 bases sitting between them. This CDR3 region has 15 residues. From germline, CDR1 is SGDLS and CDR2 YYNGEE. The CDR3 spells CASSVVLGRNTEAFF. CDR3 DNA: TGTGCCAGCAGCGTAGTGTTGGGACGTAACACTGAAGCTTTCTTT. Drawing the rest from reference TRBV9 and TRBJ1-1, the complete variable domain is DSGVTQTPKHLITATGQRVTLRCSPRSGDLSVYWYQQSLDQGLQFLIQYYNGEERAKGNILERFSAQQFPDLHSELNLSSLELGDSALYFCASSVVLGRNTEAFFGQGTRLTVV.

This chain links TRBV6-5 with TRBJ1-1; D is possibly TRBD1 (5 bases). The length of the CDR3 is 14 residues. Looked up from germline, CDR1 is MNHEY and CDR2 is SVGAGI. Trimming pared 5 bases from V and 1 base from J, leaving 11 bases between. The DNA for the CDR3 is TGTGCCAGCAGTAAACAGGCGGGGAACACTGAAGCTTTCTTT. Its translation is CASSKQAGNTEAFF.

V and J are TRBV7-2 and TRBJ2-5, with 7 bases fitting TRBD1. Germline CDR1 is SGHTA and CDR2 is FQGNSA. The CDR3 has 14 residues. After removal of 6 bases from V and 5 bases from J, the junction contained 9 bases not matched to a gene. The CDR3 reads CASSAGGVRETQYF. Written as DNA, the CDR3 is TGTGCCAGCAGTGCAGGGGGAGTAAGGGAGACCCAGTACTTC.

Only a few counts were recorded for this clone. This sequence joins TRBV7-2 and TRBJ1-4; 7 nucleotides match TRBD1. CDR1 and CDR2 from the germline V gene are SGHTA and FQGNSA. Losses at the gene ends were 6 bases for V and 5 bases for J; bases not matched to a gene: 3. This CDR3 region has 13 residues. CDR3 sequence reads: CASRPGGNEKLFF. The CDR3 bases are TGTGCCAGCAGACCAGGGGGAAATGAAAAACTGTTTTTT.

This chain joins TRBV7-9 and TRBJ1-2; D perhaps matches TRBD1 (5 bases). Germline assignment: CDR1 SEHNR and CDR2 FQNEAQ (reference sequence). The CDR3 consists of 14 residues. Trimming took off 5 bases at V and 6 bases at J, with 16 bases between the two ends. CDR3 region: CASSHGRGGNGYTF. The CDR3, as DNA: TGTGCCAGCAGCCATGGGAGGGGTGGGAATGGCTACACCTTC.